These 21 T cell receptor beta chains originate from one sample sequenced in a study of blood T cells in healthy people across ages. Next came a second PCR, run for about 7 to 12 cycles, which used a sample-barcoded 5' primer along with a J-beta primer mix. TCRdb fed the 5' RACE reads into MiXCR, producing one record per CDR3 protein. The sample yields hundreds of thousands of distinct CDR3 sequences, about 62% seen once. The sample consisted of blood. Receptors were obtained from a man aged 25 to 40 in good health.

The chain combines TRBV4-3 with TRBJ2-7; 10 bases agree with TRBD1. This CDR3 spans 15 amino acids. Germline V gives CDR1 LGHNA, CDR2 YSLEER. With 4 bases clipped from V and 0 bases from J, the junction kept 3 bases outside the gene matches. CDR3 protein: CASSLGTGVSYEQYF. CDR3 bases: TGCGCCAGCAGCCTTGGGACAGGGGTCTCCTACGAGCAGTACTTC.

Here the CDR3 DNA reads TGCAGTGCTAGAGAGCCGGGAGGGGGCATTCAGTACTTC. Encoded protein: CSAREPGGGIQYF. V and J are TRBV20-1 and TRBJ2-4; TRBD2 matches 8 bases. The germline V gene encodes CDR1 DFQATT and CDR2 SNEGSKA (reference sequence). V was clipped by 0 bases and J by 9 bases; unmatched bases: 4. The CDR3 loop spans 13 amino acids.

This sequence joins TRBV7-3 and TRBJ2-3; D might be TRBD1 or TRBD2, each matching 5 bases. Trimming stripped 0 bases from V and 0 bases from J, with 10 bases between. CDR1 is SGHTA and CDR2 is FQGTGA in the germline V gene. This CDR3 spans 16 amino acids. CDR3 protein: CASSLTGDVSTDTQYF. CDR3 bases: TGTGCCAGCAGCTTAACGGGGGACGTGAGCACAGATACGCAGTATTTT.

The chain combines TRBV12-3 or TRBV12-4 with TRBJ1-2; tentatively, D is TRBD1 (5 bases). The CDR3 consists of 11 residues. The germline V and J ends were trimmed by 5 bases and 7 bases, with 8 bases remaining between them. The CDR3 DNA sequence: TGTGCCAGCAGTGGGGGGATTGGCTACACCTTC. This encodes CASSGGIGYTF.

The gene calls are TRBV11-1 and TRBJ2-5; 12 bases align to TRBD2. The germline gives CDR1 SGHAT, CDR2 FQDESV (reference sequence). The CDR3 totals 17 residues. After removal of 3 bases from V and 11 bases from J, the junction contained 16 bases not matched to a gene. The CDR3 protein is CASSFRLAGASYNEQYF. CDR3 in DNA: TGTGCCAGCAGCTTTAGACTAGCGGGAGCCTCCTATAATGAGCAGTACTTC.

As DNA, the CDR3 is TGTGCCAGCAGTACAAACTTGGGAAACTATGGCTACACCTTC. Its protein is CASSTNLGNYGYTF. The chain links TRBV28 to TRBJ1-2; D not resolved. Germline V gene sequence: CDR1 MDHEN, CDR2 SYDVKM. The CDR3 contains 14 residues. V lost 5 bases to trimming and J lost 2 bases, with 12 bases between them.

This chain links TRBV29-1 with TRBJ2-4, with TRBD2 matching 7 bases. TRBJ2-7 explains the end of the DNA better; the J call may be wrong. The CDR3 loop spans 13 amino acids. From germline, CDR1 is SQVTM and CDR2 ANQGSEA. The CDR3 DNA reads TGCAGCGTTGAAGATCGGTCGGGGGGCGAGCAGTACTTC. The encoded protein is CSVEDRSGGEQYF.

This rearrangement joins TRBV3-1 to TRBJ2-1; D may correspond to TRBD1 or TRBD2 (7 bases each). V was trimmed by 2 bases and J by 2 bases, leaving 22 bases between them. Germline lookup yields CDR1 LGHDT and CDR2 YNNKEL (reference sequence). The CDR3 is 19 residues long. DNA of the CDR3: TGTGCCAGCAGCCAACTCCCCCAGGGGGGGCTGGCTGCCTACAATGAGCAGTTCTTC. Translating gives CASSQLPQGGLAAYNEQFF.

The V gene is TRBV20-1, the J gene TRBJ2-1, with D possibly being TRBD1 (5 bases). V was pared by 3 bases and J by 5 bases, with 17 bases between. The CDR3 loop spans 15 amino acids. Germline CDR1 DFQATT, CDR2 SNEGSKA (reference sequence). Here the CDR3 reads CSASQPGFLDNEQFF. CDR3 coding DNA: TGCAGTGCTAGTCAGCCAGGGTTTCTAGACAATGAGCAGTTCTTC.

For this clonotype: At one of its ends the junction is not consistent with the germline gene, which may arise from a read error. The V gene is TRBV7-7, the J gene TRBJ2-1, with D possibly TRBD2 on 5 matching bases. Germline CDR1 reads SSHAT; CDR2 reads FNYEAQ (reference sequence). This CDR3 spans 14 amino acids. The CDR3 protein is CASSLGSFRGEQFF. CDR3 sequence (DNA): TGTGCTAGCAGCTTAGGTAGTTTCCGGGGTGAGCAGTTCTTC.

This chain joins TRBV27 and TRBJ1-2; 7 bases fit TRBD1. Germline assignment: CDR1 MNHEY and CDR2 SMNVEV (reference sequence). V shed 5 bases and J 4 bases; nucleotides not matched to a gene: 13. There are 16 residues in the CDR3. The CDR3 sequence: CASSPSSGQIGYGYTF. In DNA form, the CDR3 reads TGTGCCAGCAGTCCCTCCTCGGGACAGATCGGCTATGGCTACACCTTC.

The chain is built from TRBV27 and TRBJ2-7, with 7 bases identical to TRBD2. From germline, CDR1 is MNHEY and CDR2 SMNVEV (reference sequence). Trimming took 4 bases from V and 2 from J; bases not matched to a gene: 14. The CDR3 has 17 residues. For the CDR3, the DNA is TGTGCCAGCAGTTGGGGTTCTGAGCCTAGCGGAGCCTACGAGCAGTACTTC. It translates to CASSWGSEPSGAYEQYF.

This clonotype was recorded a few times. J is TRBJ2-1 and V is TRBV7-2, with 8 nucleotides matching TRBD2. Germline V gives CDR1 SGHTA, CDR2 FQGNSA. Unmatched junction bases numbered 10, after V lost 2 bases and J lost 7 bases. The CDR3 spans 16 residues. The CDR3 protein is CASSLRGLAVRNEQFF. The DNA for the CDR3 is TGTGCCAGCAGCTTACGAGGACTAGCAGTACGGAATGAGCAGTTCTTC. Together with reference TRBV7-2 and TRBJ2-1, the CDR3 gives the full variable domain: GAGVSQSPSNKVTEKGKDVELRCDPISGHTALYWYRQSLGQGLEFLIYFQGNSAPDKSGLPSDRFSAERTGGSVSTLTIQRTQQEDSAVYLCASSLRGLAVRNEQFFGPGTRLTVL.

The chain's CDR3 is CASSLRRANIQYF. In DNA, the CDR3 is TGTGCCAGCAGTTTGCGACGGGCAAACATTCAGTACTTC. This rearrangement joins TRBV12-3 or TRBV12-4 to TRBJ2-7, with D unresolved. The J call is doubtful: the DNA matches TRBJ2-4 better. The CDR3 is 13 amino acids.

This chain connects TRBV6-5 to TRBJ2-3; TRBD1 or TRBD2 may be the D gene (6 bases each). The CDR3 length is 15 residues. Trimming took 4 bases from V and 4 from J, leaving 15 bases between them. Germline lookup yields CDR1 MNHEY and CDR2 SVGAGI. CDR3 coding DNA: TGTGCCAGCAGTTCCACTCTGGAGGGGGCAGATACGCAGTATTTT. Translated, it gives CASSSTLEGADTQYF.

Only a few counts were recorded for this clonotype. This sequence joins TRBV7-9 and TRBJ2-3; D not certain. CDR3 size: 15 residues. Germline V CDR1 and CDR2: SEHNR, FQNEAQ (reference sequence). The V end lost 2 bases, the J end lost 3 bases, and 12 bases lay between the germline ends. The CDR3 region is CASSLWLVTTDTQYF. As DNA, the CDR3 is TGTGCCAGCAGCTTATGGCTAGTAACGACAGATACGCAGTATTTT.

This chain joins TRBV9 and TRBJ2-1, with 7 positions matching TRBD1. Germline assignment: CDR1 SGDLS and CDR2 YYNGEE. V shed 0 bases and J 4 bases; nucleotides not matched to a gene: 10. This CDR3 is 17 amino acids long. CDR3 in DNA: TGTGCCAGCAGCGTAGCCCAGGGGGAGATATCTTACAATGAGCAGTTCTTC. Translation gives CASSVAQGEISYNEQFF.

This clonotype has a single count. The chain combines TRBV24-1 with TRBJ2-3; tentatively, D is TRBD2 (6 bases). Germline V gene lookup returns CDR1 KGHDR and CDR2 SFDVKD. This CDR3 comprises 11 residues. CDR3 nucleotides: TGTGCGCGGGGTCACACAGATACGCAGTATTTT. This encodes CARGHTDTQYF.

This clonotype has more than one count but fewer than ten. The chain recombines TRBV6-6 with TRBJ2-1; 10 bases align to TRBD2. The CDR3 is 13 residues long. J lost 8 bases, V lost 8 bases, and 6 bases had no gene match. The germline gives CDR1 MNHNY, CDR2 SVGAGI (reference sequence). CDR3: CASRAGGLDEQFF. CDR3 coding DNA: TGTGCCAGCCGAGCGGGGGGGCTCGATGAGCAGTTCTTC.

This clonotype turned up a few times. The chain links TRBV7-9 to TRBJ2-1, with TRBD2 matching over 10 bases. Germline CDR1 SEHNR, CDR2 FQNEAQ (reference sequence). This CDR3 region has 14 residues. V lost 1 base to trimming and J lost 9 bases; unmatched junction nucleotides: 3. The CDR3 DNA sequence: TGTGCCAGCAGCTTAGATCTAGCGGGAGTTGAGCAGTTCTTC. Encoded protein: CASSLDLAGVEQFF.

V gene TRBV6-2 or TRBV6-3 combines with J gene TRBJ2-3; unclear D gene. CDR1 is MNHEY and CDR2 is SVGEGT in the germline V gene. Between the trimmed V and J ends, which lost 0 bases and 3 bases, there was a span of 16 bases. There are 17 residues in the CDR3. As DNA, the CDR3 is TGTGCCAGCAGTTACTCGTTTCCCGTCAAGCGAACAGATACGCAGTATTTT. Amino acids: CASSYSFPVKRTDTQYF.